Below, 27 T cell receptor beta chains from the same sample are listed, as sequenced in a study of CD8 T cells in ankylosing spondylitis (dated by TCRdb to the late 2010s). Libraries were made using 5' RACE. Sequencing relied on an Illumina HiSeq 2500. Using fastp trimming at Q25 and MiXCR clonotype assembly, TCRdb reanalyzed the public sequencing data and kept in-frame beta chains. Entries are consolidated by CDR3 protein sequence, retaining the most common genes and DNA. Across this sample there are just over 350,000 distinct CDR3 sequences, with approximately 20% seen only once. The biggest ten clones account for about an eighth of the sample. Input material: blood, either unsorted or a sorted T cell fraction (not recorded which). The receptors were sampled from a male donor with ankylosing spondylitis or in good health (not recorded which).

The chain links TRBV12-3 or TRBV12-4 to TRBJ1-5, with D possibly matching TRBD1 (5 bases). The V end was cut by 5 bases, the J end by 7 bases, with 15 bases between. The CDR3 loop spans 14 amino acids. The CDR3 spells CASSPGFSGQPQHF. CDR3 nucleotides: TGTGCCAGCAGTCCAGGGTTCTCGGGGCAGCCCCAGCATTTT.

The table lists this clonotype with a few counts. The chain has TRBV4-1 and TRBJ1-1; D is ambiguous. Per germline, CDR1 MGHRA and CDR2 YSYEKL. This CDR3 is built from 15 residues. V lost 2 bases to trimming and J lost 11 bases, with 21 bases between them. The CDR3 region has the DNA TGCGCCAGCAGCCAACCTGCGGCCGCCCCCTCCGAGGCTTTCTTT. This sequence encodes CASSQPAAAPSEAFF.

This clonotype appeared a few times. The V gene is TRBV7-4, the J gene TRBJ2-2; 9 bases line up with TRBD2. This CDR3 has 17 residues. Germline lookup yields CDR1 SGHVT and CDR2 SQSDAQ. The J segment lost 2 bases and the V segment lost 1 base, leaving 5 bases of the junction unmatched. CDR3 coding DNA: TGTGCCAGCAGCTTAGGGCTAGCGGGGCGTAACACCGGGGAGCTGTTTTTT. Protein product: CASSLGLAGRNTGELFF. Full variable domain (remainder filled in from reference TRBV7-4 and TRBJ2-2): GAGVSQSPRYKVAKRGRDVALRCDSISGHVTLYWYRQTLGQGSEVLTYSQSDAQRDKSGRPSGRFSAERPERSVSTLKIQRTEQGDSAVYLCASSLGLAGRNTGELFFGEGSRLTVL.

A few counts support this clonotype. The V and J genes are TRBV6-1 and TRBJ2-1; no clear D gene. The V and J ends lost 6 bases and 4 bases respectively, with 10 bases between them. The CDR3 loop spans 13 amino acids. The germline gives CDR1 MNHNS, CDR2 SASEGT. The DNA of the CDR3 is TGTGCCAGCAGACCCAGGATTTACAATGAGCAGTTCTTC. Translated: CASRPRIYNEQFF.

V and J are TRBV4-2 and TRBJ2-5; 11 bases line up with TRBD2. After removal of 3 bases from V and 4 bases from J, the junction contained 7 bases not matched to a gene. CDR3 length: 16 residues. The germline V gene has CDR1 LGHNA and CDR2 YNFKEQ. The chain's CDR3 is CASSQSTGLAGETQYF. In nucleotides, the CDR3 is TGTGCCAGCAGCCAGAGTACCGGACTAGCGGGAGAGACCCAGTACTTC.

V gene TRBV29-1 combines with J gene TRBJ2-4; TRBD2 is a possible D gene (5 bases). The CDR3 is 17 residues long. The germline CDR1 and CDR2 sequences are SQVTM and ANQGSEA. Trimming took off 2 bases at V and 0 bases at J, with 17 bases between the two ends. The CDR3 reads CSVERVNLAKAKNIQYF. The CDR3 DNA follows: TGCAGCGTTGAAAGGGTGAATCTAGCTAAAGCCAAAAACATTCAGTACTTC.

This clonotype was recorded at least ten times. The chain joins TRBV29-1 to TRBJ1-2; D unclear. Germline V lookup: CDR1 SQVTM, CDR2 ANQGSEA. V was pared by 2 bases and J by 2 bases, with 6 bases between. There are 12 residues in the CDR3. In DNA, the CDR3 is TGCAGCGTTGAAAGGCCGAACTATGGCTACACCTTC. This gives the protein CSVERPNYGYTF.

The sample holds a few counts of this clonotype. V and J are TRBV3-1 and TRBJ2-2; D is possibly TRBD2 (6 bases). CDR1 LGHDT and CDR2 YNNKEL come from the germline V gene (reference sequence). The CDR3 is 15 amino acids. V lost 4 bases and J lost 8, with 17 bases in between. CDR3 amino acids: CASSPVPMGGGELFF. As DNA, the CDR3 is TGTGCCAGCAGCCCTGTGCCAATGGGAGGAGGGGAGCTGTTTTTT.

In nucleotides, the CDR3 is TGTGCGCCACAGCTAGGACAGGGGGACGAGCAGTACTTC. Encoded protein: CAPQLGQGDEQYF. The V gene is TRBV6-2 or TRBV6-3, the J gene TRBJ2-7, with 10 bases lining up with TRBD1. Germline V gives CDR1 MNHEY, CDR2 SVGEGT. The CDR3 runs 13 residues.

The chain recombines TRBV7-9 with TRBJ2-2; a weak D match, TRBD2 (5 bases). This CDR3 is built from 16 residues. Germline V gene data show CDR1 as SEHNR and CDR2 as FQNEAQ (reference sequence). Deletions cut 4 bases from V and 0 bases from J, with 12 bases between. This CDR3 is CASSSREDPNTGELFF. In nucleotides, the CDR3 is TGTGCCAGCAGCTCCCGGGAAGATCCGAACACCGGGGAGCTGTTTTTT.

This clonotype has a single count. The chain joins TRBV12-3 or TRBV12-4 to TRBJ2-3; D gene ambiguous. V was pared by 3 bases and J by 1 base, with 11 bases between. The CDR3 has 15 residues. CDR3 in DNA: TGTGCCAGCAGTTTGAGGCCCTCGGGCACAGATACGCAGTATTTT. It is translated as CASSLRPSGTDTQYF.

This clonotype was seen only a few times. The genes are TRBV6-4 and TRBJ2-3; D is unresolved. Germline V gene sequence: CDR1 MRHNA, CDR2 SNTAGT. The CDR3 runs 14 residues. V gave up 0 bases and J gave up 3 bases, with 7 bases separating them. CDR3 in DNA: TGTGCCAGCAGTGACTCAATGGGGACAGATACGCAGTATTTT. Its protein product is CASSDSMGTDTQYF.

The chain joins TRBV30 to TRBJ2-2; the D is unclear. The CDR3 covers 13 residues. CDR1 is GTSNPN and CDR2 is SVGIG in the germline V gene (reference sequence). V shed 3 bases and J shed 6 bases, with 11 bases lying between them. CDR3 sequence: CAWRARFPGELFF. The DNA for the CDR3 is TGTGCCTGGAGAGCCAGGTTCCCCGGGGAGCTGTTTTTT. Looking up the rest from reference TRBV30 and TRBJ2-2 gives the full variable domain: SQTIHQWPATLVQPVGSPLSLECTVEGTSNPNLYWYRQAAGRGLQLLFYSVGIGQISSEVPQNLSASRPQDRQFILSSKKLLLSDSGFYLCAWRARFPGELFFGEGSRLTVL.

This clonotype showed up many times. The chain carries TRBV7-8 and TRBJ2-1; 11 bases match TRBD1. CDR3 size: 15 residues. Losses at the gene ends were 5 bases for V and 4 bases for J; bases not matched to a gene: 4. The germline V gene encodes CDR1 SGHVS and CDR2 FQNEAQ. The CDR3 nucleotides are TGTGCCAGCAGCCGGACAGGGGGCTTTTACAATGAGCAGTTCTTC. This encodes CASSRTGGFYNEQFF. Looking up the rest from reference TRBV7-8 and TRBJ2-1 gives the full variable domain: GAGVSQSPRYKVAKRGQDVALRCDPISGHVSLFWYQQALGQGPEFLTYFQNEAQLDKSGLPSDRFFAERPEGSVSTLKIQRTQQEDSAVYLCASSRTGGFYNEQFFGPGTRLTVL.

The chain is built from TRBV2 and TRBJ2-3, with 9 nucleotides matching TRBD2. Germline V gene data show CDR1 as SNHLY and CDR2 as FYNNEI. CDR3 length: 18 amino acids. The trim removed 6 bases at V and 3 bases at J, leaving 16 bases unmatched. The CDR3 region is CASSRQGPASGVTDTQYF. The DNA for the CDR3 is TGTGCCAGCAGCCGTCAGGGGCCTGCTAGCGGGGTTACAGATACGCAGTATTTT.

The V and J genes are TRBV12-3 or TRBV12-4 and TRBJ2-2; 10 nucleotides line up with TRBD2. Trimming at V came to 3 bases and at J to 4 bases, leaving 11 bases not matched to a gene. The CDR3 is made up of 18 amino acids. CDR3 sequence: CASSFGLAGARITGELFF. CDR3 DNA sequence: TGTGCCAGCAGTTTCGGCCTAGCGGGGGCTCGGATCACCGGGGAGCTGTTTTTT.

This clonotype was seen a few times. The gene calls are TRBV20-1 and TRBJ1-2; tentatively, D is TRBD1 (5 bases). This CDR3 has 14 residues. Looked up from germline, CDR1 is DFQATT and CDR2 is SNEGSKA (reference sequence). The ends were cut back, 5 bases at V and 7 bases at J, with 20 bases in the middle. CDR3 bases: TGCAGTGCTCGCCGGGACGGGGAATATAGTGGCTACACCTTC. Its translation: CSARRDGEYSGYTF.

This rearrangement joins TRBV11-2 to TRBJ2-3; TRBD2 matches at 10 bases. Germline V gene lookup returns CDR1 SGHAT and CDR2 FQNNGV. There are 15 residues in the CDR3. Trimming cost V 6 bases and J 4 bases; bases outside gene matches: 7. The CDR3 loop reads CASSRGTSVADTQYF. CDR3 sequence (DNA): TGTGCCAGCAGTCGAGGGACTAGCGTAGCAGATACGCAGTATTTT. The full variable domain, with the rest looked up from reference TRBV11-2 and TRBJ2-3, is EAGVAQSPRYKIIEKRQSVAFWCNPISGHATLYWYQQILGQGPKLLIQFQNNGVVDDSQLPKDRFSAERLKGVDSTLKIQPAKLEDSAVYLCASSRGTSVADTQYFGPGTRLTVL.

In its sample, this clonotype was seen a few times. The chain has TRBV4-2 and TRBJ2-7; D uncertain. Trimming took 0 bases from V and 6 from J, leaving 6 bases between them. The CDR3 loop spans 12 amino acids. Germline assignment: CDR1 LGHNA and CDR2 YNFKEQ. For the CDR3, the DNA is TGTGCCAGCAGCCAAGACACCATCGAGCAGTACTTC. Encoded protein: CASSQDTIEQYF.

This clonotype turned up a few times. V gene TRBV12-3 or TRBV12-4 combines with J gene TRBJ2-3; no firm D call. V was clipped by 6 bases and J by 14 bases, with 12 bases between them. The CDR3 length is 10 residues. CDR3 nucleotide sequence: TGTGCCAGCAGGGGCGGCGATCTGTATTTT. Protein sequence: CASRGGDLYF.

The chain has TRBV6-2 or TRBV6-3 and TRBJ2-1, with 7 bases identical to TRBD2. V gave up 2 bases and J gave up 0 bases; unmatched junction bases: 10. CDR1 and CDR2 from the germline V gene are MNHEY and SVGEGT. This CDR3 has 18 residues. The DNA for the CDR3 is TGTGCCAGCAGTTACCCTCCGGTGCGGGAGAGCTCCTACAATGAGCAGTTCTTC. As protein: CASSYPPVRESSYNEQFF.

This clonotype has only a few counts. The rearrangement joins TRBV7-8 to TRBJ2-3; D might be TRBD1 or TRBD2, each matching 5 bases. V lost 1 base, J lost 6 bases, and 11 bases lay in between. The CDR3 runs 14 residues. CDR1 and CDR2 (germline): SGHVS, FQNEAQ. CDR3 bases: TGTGCCAGCAGCTTAGTTCCAGGGAGCGATACGCAGTATTTT. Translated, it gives CASSLVPGSDTQYF.

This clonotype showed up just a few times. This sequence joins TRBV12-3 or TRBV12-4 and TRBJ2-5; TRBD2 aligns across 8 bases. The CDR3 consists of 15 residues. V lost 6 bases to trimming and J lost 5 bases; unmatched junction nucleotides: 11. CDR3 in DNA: TGTGCCAGCAGCTTCCGGGGGGGCTTAGGGGAGACCCAGTACTTC. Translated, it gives CASSFRGGLGETQYF.

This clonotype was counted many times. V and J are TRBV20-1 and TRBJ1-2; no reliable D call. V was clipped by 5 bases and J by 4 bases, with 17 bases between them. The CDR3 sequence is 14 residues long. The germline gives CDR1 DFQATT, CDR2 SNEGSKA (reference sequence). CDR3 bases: TGCAGTGCTCAAGACCGGCAGGCTCCCTATGGCTACACCTTC. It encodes CSAQDRQAPYGYTF.

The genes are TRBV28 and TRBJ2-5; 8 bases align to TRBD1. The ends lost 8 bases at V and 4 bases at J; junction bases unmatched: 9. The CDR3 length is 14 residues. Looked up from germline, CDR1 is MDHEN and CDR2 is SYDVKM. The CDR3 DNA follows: TGTGCCAGCGCCCTCCAGGGGGCTGGAGAGACCCAGTACTTC. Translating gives CASALQGAGETQYF. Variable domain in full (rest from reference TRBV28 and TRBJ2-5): DVKVTQSSRYLVKRTGEKVFLECVQDMDHENMFWYRQDPGLGLRLIYFSYDVKMKEKGDIPEGYSVSREKKERFSLILESASTNQTSMYLCASALQGAGETQYFGPGTRLLVL.

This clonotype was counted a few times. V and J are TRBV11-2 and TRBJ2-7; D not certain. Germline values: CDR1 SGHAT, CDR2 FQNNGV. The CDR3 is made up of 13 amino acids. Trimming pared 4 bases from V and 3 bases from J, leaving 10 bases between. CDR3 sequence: CASSSHRYYEQYF. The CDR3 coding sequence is TGTGCCAGCAGCTCCCACCGATACTACGAGCAGTACTTC. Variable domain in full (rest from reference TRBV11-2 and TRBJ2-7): EAGVAQSPRYKIIEKRQSVAFWCNPISGHATLYWYQQILGQGPKLLIQFQNNGVVDDSQLPKDRFSAERLKGVDSTLKIQPAKLEDSAVYLCASSSHRYYEQYFGPGTRLTVT.

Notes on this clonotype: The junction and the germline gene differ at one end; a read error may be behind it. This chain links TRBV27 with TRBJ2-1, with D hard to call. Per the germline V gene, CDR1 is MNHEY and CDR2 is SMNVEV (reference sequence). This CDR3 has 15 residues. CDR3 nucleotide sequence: TGTGCCAGCAGCCTCAGTCCCCGCTCCTACAGTGAGCAGTTCTTC. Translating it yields CASSLSPRSYSEQFF.